This record looks at one T cell receptor (beta chain) sequence and its context. The sample comes from a study of blood T cell repertoires in COVID-19. The overall study: Donors in the United States, Italy and Spain gave samples during acute or convalescent COVID-19. PBMCs, B-cell-depleted T cells, or T cells were the source of the cDNA or gDNA that made up the material.

Germline V CDR1 and CDR2: LGHDT, YNNKEL (reference sequence). CDR3 length: 16 amino acids. V gave up 5 bases and J gave up 0 bases; unmatched junction bases: 5. How the authors handled the data: For nucleated cells, counts were estimated from reference gene primer amplification. Profiling relied on immunoSEQ multiplex PCR, and the TCRdb table lists in-frame clones only, not all of them. Clone size and V and J calls were adopted from that table, with D and trimming inferred from the DNA. The data show about 120,000 clones, with over 75% seen just once and 6.6% held by the top ten. Sequenced sample: peripheral blood. V is TRBV3-1 (or the pseudogene TRBV3-2) and J is TRBJ2-3; 10 bases line up with TRBD2. The TCR originated in a man of 80 years or more with active or convalescent COVID-19. CDR3 sequence: CASSEGTSVSTDTQYF. Written as DNA, the CDR3 is TGTGCCAGCAGCGAAGGGACTAGCGTTAGCACAGATACGCAGTATTTT.